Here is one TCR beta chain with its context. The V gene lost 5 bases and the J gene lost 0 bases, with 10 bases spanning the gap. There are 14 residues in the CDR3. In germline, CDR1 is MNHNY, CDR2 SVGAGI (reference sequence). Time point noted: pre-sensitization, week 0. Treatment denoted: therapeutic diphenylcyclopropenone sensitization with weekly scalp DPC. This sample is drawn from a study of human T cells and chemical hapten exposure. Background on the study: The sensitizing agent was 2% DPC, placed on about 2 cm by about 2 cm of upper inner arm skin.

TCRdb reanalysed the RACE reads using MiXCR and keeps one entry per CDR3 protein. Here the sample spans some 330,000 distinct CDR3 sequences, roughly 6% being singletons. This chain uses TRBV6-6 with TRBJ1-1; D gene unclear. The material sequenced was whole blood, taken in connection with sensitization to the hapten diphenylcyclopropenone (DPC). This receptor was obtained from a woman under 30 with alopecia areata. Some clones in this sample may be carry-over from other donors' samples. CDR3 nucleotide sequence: TGTGCCAGCAGTCCCCACCTTGTGAACACTGAAGCTTTCTTT. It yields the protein CASSPHLVNTEAFF.